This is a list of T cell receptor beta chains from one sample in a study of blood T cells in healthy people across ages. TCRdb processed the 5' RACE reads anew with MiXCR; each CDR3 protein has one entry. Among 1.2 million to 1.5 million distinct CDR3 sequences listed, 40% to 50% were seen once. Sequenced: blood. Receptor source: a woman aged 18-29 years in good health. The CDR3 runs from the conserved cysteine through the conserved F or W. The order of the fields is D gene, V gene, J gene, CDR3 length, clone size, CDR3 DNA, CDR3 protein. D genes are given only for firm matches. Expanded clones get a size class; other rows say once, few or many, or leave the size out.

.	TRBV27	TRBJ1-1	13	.	TGTGCCAGCAGGGGGGCCGCGAACACTGAAGCTTTCTTT	CASRGAANTEAFF
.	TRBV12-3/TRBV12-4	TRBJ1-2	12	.	TGTGCCAGCACCGAGGGGTCGGGAGGCTACACCTTC	CASTEGSGGYTF
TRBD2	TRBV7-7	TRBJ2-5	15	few	TGTGCTAGCAGCTCACTAGCGGGGTTCCAAGAGACCCAGTACTTC	CASSSLAGFQETQYF
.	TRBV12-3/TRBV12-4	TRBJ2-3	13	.	TGTGCCGGCAGGCGGACGGAGACAGATACGCAGTATTTT	CAGRRTETDTQYF
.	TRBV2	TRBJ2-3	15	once	TGTGCCAGCAGTCCGTTCCTAGGGCGCACAGATACGCAGTATTTT	CASSPFLGRTDTQYF
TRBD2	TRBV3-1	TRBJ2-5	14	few	TGTGCCAGCAGCCGGTTTTGGACTAGTGATGAGCAGTACTTC	CASSRFWTSDEQYF
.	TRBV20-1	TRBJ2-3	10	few	TGCAGTGCTCGGCCGGATACGCAGTATTTT	CSARPDTQYF
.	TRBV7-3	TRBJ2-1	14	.	TGTGCCAGCGGCCTCGGACTACTCTACAATGAGCAGTTCTTC	CASGLGLLYNEQFF
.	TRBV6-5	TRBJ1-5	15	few	TGTGCCAGCAGTTGGGCGGGGGGAGGCAATCAGCCCCAGCATTTT	CASSWAGGGNQPQHF
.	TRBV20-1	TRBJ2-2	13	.	TGCAGTGCTATTCGTCCGAACACCGGGGAGCTGTTTTTT	CSAIRPNTGELFF
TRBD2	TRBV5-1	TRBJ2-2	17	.	TGCGCCAGCAGCTTGACCAGCGGGGGAGGGAACACCGGGGAGCTGTTTTTT	CASSLTSGGGNTGELFF
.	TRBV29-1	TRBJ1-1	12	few	TGCAGCGTTAAGGGTATGAACACTGAAGCTTTCTTT	CSVKGMNTEAFF
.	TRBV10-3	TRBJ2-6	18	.	TGTGCCATCAGTGCGGTCGCAGGGGCCAACTCTGGGGCCAACGTCCTGACTTTC	CAISAVAGANSGANVLTF
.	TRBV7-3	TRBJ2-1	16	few	TGTGCCAGCAGCCCGGTCGGGGGACAAGGGTGGGATGAGCAGTTCTTC	CASSPVGGQGWDEQFF
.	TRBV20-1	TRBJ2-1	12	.	TGCAGTGCTAACCCGCCGGCAGAGACCCAGTTCTTC	CSANPPAETQFF
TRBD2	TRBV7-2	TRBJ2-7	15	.	TGTGCCAGCAGCTTAGACCCTAGCGGAACATACGAGCAGTACTTC	CASSLDPSGTYEQYF
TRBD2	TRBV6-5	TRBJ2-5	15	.	TGTGCCAGCAGTTACGGCGGGGGGCTTCAAGAGACCCAGTACTTC	CASSYGGGLQETQYF
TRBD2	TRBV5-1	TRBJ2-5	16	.	TGCGCCAGCCGAGGAACGGGGGGGGCCCGTGTGGAGACCCAGTACTTC	CASRGTGGARVETQYF
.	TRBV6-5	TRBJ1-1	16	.	TGTGCCAGCAGTTACTCGTCGGGGCGAGTGAACACTGAAGCTTTCTTT	CASSYSSGRVNTEAFF
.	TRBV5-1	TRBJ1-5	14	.	TGCGCCAGCAGCTTGGGAACAGGCGAACACCCCCAGCATTTT	CASSLGTGEHPQHF
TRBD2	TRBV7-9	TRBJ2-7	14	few	TGTGCCAGCAGCCAGACTAGCTCCTACAATGAGCAGTACTTC	CASSQTSSYNEQYF
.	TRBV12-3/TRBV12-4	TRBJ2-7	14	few	TGTGCCAGCAGTGTAGGAGTTGGAGGTTACGAGCAGTACTTC	CASSVGVGGYEQYF
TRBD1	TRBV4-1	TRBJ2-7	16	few	TGCGCCAGCAGCCACGGGGGACAGGGTGTTACCTACGAGCAGTACTTC	CASSHGGQGVTYEQYF
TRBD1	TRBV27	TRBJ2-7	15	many	TGTGCCAGCAGTTTATCCGGGACAGGGGGCTACGAGCAGTACTTC	CASSLSGTGGYEQYF
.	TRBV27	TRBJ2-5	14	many	TGTGCCAGCAGTTTAGTGGGGGCCCAAGAGACCCAGTACTTC	CASSLVGAQETQYF